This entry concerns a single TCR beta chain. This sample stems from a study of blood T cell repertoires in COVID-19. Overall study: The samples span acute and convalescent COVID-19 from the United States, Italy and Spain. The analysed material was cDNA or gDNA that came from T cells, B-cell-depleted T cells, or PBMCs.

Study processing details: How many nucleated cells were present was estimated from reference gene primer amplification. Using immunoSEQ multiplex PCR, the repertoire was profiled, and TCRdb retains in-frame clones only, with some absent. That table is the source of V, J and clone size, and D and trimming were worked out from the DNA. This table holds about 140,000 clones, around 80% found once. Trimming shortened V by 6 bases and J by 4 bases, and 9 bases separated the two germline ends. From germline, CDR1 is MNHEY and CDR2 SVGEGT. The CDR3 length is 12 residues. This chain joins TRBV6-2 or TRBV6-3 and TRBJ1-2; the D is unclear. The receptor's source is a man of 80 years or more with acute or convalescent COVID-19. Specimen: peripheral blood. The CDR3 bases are TGTGCCAGCAGCCCAACGAGCTATGGCTACACCTTC. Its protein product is CASSPTSYGYTF.